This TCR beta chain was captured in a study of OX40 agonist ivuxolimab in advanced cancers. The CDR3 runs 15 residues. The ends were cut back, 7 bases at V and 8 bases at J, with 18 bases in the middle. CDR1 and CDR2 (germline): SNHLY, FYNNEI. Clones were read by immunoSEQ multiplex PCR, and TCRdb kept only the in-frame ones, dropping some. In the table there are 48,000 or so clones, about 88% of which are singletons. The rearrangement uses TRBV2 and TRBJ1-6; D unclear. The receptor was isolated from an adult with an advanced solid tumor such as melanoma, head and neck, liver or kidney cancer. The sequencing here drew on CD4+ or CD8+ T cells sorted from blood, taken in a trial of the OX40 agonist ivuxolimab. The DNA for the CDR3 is TGTGCCAGCATAGGATATATCATTGGGGATTCACCCCTCCACTTT. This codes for CASIGYIIGDSPLHF.